One and the same sample provided the 27 T cell receptor beta chains below, sequenced in a study of beta chain features in type 1 diabetes. Sequenced material consisted of expressed TCRB transcripts (all of the isolated RNA was reverse transcribed). Some clones are missing from TCRdb's copy, which holds only in-frame ones; the method was immunoSEQ multiplex PCR. The sample contains some 48,000 clones, approximately 44% of which appear only once. Study conclusions and caveats: People with Type 1 diabetes carried modestly yet significantly shorter TCRB CDR3s in all four CD4+ subsets.

No antigen is known for these receptors. The sample consisted of stem cell memory CD4+ T cells from blood. These receptors were collected from a man younger than 45 with type 1 diabetes.

The chain couples TRBV19 to TRBJ2-7; the match to TRBD2 covers 11 bases. This CDR3 is 14 amino acids long. Germline V gene lookup returns CDR1 LNHDA and CDR2 SQIVND (reference sequence). V lost 8 bases to trimming and J lost 5 bases; unmatched junction nucleotides: 8. The CDR3: CASATSGSSDEQYF. CDR3 coding DNA: TGTGCCAGTGCCACTAGCGGGAGCAGCGACGAGCAGTACTTC. The full variable domain, completed using reference TRBV19 and TRBJ2-7, is DGGITQSPKYLFRKEGQNVTLSCEQNLNHDAMYWYRQDPGQGLRLIYYSQIVNDFQKGDIAEGYSVSREKKESFPLTVTSAQKNPTAFYLCASATSGSSDEQYFGPGTRLTVT.

The chain recombines TRBV6-1 with TRBJ1-5; D uncertain. V shed 2 bases and J shed 9 bases, with 11 bases lying between them. The germline gives CDR1 MNHNS, CDR2 SASEGT. The CDR3 covers 13 residues. The DNA for the CDR3 is TGTGCCAGCAGTGAATTCCGTGAGGGGCCCCAGCATTTT. Protein: CASSEFREGPQHF.

This clone was counted only a few times. V gene TRBV29-1 combines with J gene TRBJ2-5; TRBD2 matches 7 bases. The J call may be mistaken, given a closer DNA end match to TRBJ2-7. Per the germline V gene, CDR1 is SQVTM and CDR2 is ANQGSEA. This CDR3 has 12 amino acids. The CDR3 nucleotides read TGCAGCGTCGGCGGGGGACCCTACGAGCAGTACTTC. This translates into CSVGGGPYEQYF.

This clone has just a few counts. The rearrangement uses TRBV5-1 and TRBJ2-2; TRBD1 agrees at 8 bases. The V gene's germline CDR1 is SGHRS and CDR2 YFSETQ. The CDR3 is 15 residues long. Trimming at V came to 4 bases and at J to 5 bases, leaving 7 bases not matched to a gene. Here the CDR3 DNA reads TGCGCCAGCAGCCAAGGACAGGGTAGGACCGGGGAGCTGTTTTTT. It encodes CASSQGQGRTGELFF.

The V gene is TRBV5-4, the J gene TRBJ2-3, with 7 bases lining up with TRBD2. Unmatched junction bases numbered 3, after V lost 2 bases and J lost 3 bases. CDR3 size: 14 residues. Germline V lookup: CDR1 SGHNT, CDR2 YYREEE (reference sequence). Here the CDR3 DNA reads TGTGCCAGCAGCTTTATAGCGGGTACAGATACGCAGTATTTT. Translating gives CASSFIAGTDTQYF. Supplemented by reference TRBV5-4 and TRBJ2-3, the full variable domain reads ETGVTQSPTHLIKTRGQQVTLRCSSQSGHNTVSWYQQALGQGPQFIFQYYREEENGRGNFPPRFSGLQFPNYSSELNVNALELDDSALYLCASSFIAGTDTQYFGPGTRLTVL.

This clone was detected only a few times. This rearrangement joins TRBV7-8 to TRBJ2-2; possibly TRBD1 for D (6 bases). The CDR3 covers 15 residues. Germline V lookup: CDR1 SGHVS, CDR2 FQNEAQ. Trimming took off 4 bases at V and 2 bases at J, with 11 bases between the two ends. The CDR3 region has the DNA TGTGCCAGCAGCTCCCTAGGGACAAACACCGGGGAGCTGTTTTTT. Translating gives CASSSLGTNTGELFF.

This sequence joins TRBV5-1 and TRBJ1-2; D is unresolved. The ends were cut back, 1 base at V and 0 bases at J, with 4 bases in the middle. This CDR3 is built from 13 residues. Germline-derived CDR1 and CDR2 are SGHRS and YFSETQ. CDR3 in amino acids: CASSLTANYGYTF. The DNA of the CDR3 is TGCGCCAGCAGCTTGACGGCTAACTATGGCTACACCTTC.

A few counts support this clone. The CDR3 DNA reads TGTGCCACCTTTAGCACCACCTACGAGCAGTACTTC. Translated: CATFSTTYEQYF. The V and J genes are TRBV28 and TRBJ2-7, with D uncertain. V was trimmed by 10 bases and J by 2 bases, leaving 12 bases between them. The CDR3 runs 12 residues. Looked up from germline, CDR1 is MDHEN and CDR2 is SYDVKM. Looking up the rest from reference TRBV28 and TRBJ2-7 gives the full variable domain: DVKVTQSSRYLVKRTGEKVFLECVQDMDHENMFWYRQDPGLGLRLIYFSYDVKMKEKGDIPEGYSVSREKKERFSLILESASTNQTSMYLCATFSTTYEQYFGPGTRLTVT.

This clone turned up a few times. The J gene is TRBJ2-3, the V gene TRBV7-2; TRBD1 matches at 11 bases. V lost 2 bases to trimming and J lost 4 bases; unmatched junction nucleotides: 8. Germline V gene data show CDR1 as SGHTA and CDR2 as FQGNSA. The CDR3 loop spans 17 amino acids. CDR3 DNA sequence: TGTGCCAGCAGCTTACGCCGGACAGGGGGCGTATCAGATACGCAGTATTTT. This codes for CASSLRRTGGVSDTQYF.

V gene TRBV2 combines with J gene TRBJ1-4, with unresolved D. The CDR3 runs to 13 residues. CDR1 is SNHLY, CDR2 FYNNEI, per germline. V lost 7 bases and J 8 bases, leaving 14 bases between the germline ends. CDR3 amino acids: CASTRLRKEKLFF. The CDR3 bases are TGTGCCAGCACCCGACTACGGAAGGAAAAACTGTTTTTT.

This clone was picked up a small number of times. The chain carries TRBV7-9 and TRBJ1-1, with D unresolved. Trimming cost V 7 bases and J 11 bases, with 14 bases left between them. The CDR3 spans 11 residues. CDR1 is SEHNR and CDR2 is FQNEAQ in the germline V gene (reference sequence). The chain's CDR3 is CASTFFGIAFF. DNA of the CDR3: TGTGCCAGCACTTTTTTCGGGATCGCTTTCTTT. Complete variable domain (other parts from reference TRBV7-9 and TRBJ1-1): DTGVSQNPRHKITKRGQNVTFRCDPISEHNRLYWYRQTLGQGPEFLTYFQNEAQLEKSRLLSDRFSAERPKGSFSTLEIQRTEQGDSAMYLCASTFFGIAFFGQGTRLTVV.

The chain has TRBV2 and TRBJ2-7; D gene unclear. The CDR3 has 12 residues. V lost 6 bases to trimming and J lost 1 base, with 7 bases between them. Germline CDR1 is SNHLY and CDR2 is FYNNEI. The CDR3 region is CASRASSYEQYF. The CDR3 DNA sequence: TGTGCCAGCAGGGCTAGTTCCTACGAGCAGTACTTC.

This clone was observed a few times. This chain joins TRBV23-1 and TRBJ2-4; maybe TRBD1 (6 bases). TRBV23-1 is annotated as an ORF whose role is uncertain. The CDR3 consists of 16 residues. V lost 4 bases to trimming and J lost 5 bases, with 18 bases between them. The CDR3 reads CASSPGRGPNENIQYF. The CDR3 DNA sequence: TGCGCCAGCAGTCCCGGCAGGGGCCCAAACGAAAACATTCAGTACTTC.

The rearrangement joins TRBV7-6 to TRBJ1-2; a possible D gene is TRBD1 (6 bases). Germline assignment: CDR1 SGHVS and CDR2 FNYEAQ. This CDR3 spans 12 amino acids. Trimming removed 5 bases from V and 7 bases from J, with 11 bases in between. The CDR3 nucleotides are TGTGCCAGCAGCCCATCAGGGGTTGGCTACACCTTC. Translating gives CASSPSGVGYTF.

This clone came up a few times. This sequence joins TRBV7-2 and TRBJ2-1; D is undetermined. There are 13 residues in the CDR3. Trimming removed 0 bases at V and 4 bases at J, with 4 bases between. Germline CDR1 and CDR2: SGHTA and FQGNSA. For the CDR3, the DNA is TGTGCCAGCAGCTTAGCGTCTTACAATGAGCAGTTCTTC. Amino acids: CASSLASYNEQFF.

Here the CDR3 reads CSGLENTEAFF. The DNA for the CDR3 is TGCAGTGGTCTAGAGAACACTGAAGCTTTCTTT. The J gene is TRBJ1-1, the V gene TRBV20-1; D not certain. V lost 7 bases and J lost 1, with 7 bases in between. CDR3 length equals 11 residues. Per the germline V gene, CDR1 is DFQATT and CDR2 is SNEGSKA (reference sequence).

The rearrangement uses TRBV19 and TRBJ1-2; 9 positions match TRBD1. The CDR3 consists of 15 residues. Germline V lookup: CDR1 LNHDA, CDR2 SQIVND (reference sequence). Trimming cost V 7 bases and J 2 bases; bases outside gene matches: 8. CDR3 sequence (DNA): TGTGCCAGTATGAGGACAGGGGTCATCAACTATGGCTACACCTTC. Its translation: CASMRTGVINYGYTF.

This clone was seen a few times. V gene TRBV5-1 combines with J gene TRBJ2-1, with TRBD2 as a possible D gene (6 bases). The CDR3 has 13 residues. Looked up from germline, CDR1 is SGHRS and CDR2 is YFSETQ. V dropped 4 bases and J dropped 4 bases, with 9 bases sitting between them. As DNA, the CDR3 is TGCGCCAGCAGCCGGGAGAAGTACAATGAGCAGTTCTTC. It translates to CASSREKYNEQFF. The whole variable domain, filled in from reference TRBV5-1 and TRBJ2-1, reads KAGVTQTPRYLIKTRGQQVTLSCSPISGHRSVSWYQQTPGQGLQFLFEYFSETQRNKGNFPGRFSGRQFSNSRSEMNVSTLELGDSALYLCASSREKYNEQFFGPGTRLTVL.

The chain carries TRBV28 and TRBJ2-7; 10 positions match TRBD2. This CDR3 has 16 residues. Looked up from germline, CDR1 is MDHEN and CDR2 is SYDVKM. V was clipped by 4 bases and J by 5 bases; unmatched bases: 11. The CDR3: CASSSPPSGSRHEQYF. In nucleotides, the CDR3 is TGTGCCAGCAGTTCTCCTCCTAGCGGGAGTCGGCACGAGCAGTACTTC.

The table lists this clone with a few counts. The chain links TRBV19 to TRBJ2-1, with D tentatively TRBD2 (5 bases). Germline values: CDR1 LNHDA, CDR2 SQIVND (reference sequence). Trimming took 7 bases from V and 10 from J, leaving 17 bases between them. There are 13 residues in the CDR3. CDR3 bases: TGTGCCAGTACCCCCCGTGGACTGGGGGAGCAGTTCTTC. It yields the protein CASTPRGLGEQFF. Full variable domain (remainder filled in from reference TRBV19 and TRBJ2-1): DGGITQSPKYLFRKEGQNVTLSCEQNLNHDAMYWYRQDPGQGLRLIYYSQIVNDFQKGDIAEGYSVSREKKESFPLTVTSAQKNPTAFYLCASTPRGLGEQFFGPGTRLTVL.

This sequence joins TRBV2 and TRBJ2-7; D unclear. V was shortened by 5 bases and J by 3 bases, with 8 bases between the two germline ends. From germline, CDR1 is SNHLY and CDR2 FYNNEI. The CDR3 covers 12 residues. For the CDR3, the DNA is TGTGCCAGCAGTCCTCAGGACTACGAGCAGTACTTC. Translated: CASSPQDYEQYF.

The chain employs TRBV7-8 and TRBJ2-3; possible D gene TRBD2, 5 bases. V lost 4 bases and J lost 4, with 15 bases in between. The germline gives CDR1 SGHVS, CDR2 FQNEAQ. The CDR3 has 15 amino acids. CDR3 loop: CASSSSFGDADTQYF. CDR3 bases: TGTGCCAGCAGCTCCTCGTTCGGGGATGCAGATACGCAGTATTTT. Variable domain in full (rest from reference TRBV7-8 and TRBJ2-3): GAGVSQSPRYKVAKRGQDVALRCDPISGHVSLFWYQQALGQGPEFLTYFQNEAQLDKSGLPSDRFFAERPEGSVSTLKIQRTQQEDSAVYLCASSSSFGDADTQYFGPGTRLTVL.

This chain joins TRBV5-1 and TRBJ2-3; no definite D call. V shed 3 bases and J shed 4 bases, with 3 bases lying between them. The germline V gene encodes CDR1 SGHRS and CDR2 YFSETQ. There are 11 residues in the CDR3. CDR3 amino acids: CASSSSDTQYF. CDR3 nucleotides: TGCGCCAGCAGCTCGTCAGATACGCAGTATTTT.

The chain links TRBV7-2 to TRBJ2-3; maybe TRBD1 (6 bases). V shed 5 bases and J shed 9 bases, with 15 bases lying between them. CDR1 and CDR2 from the germline V gene are SGHTA and FQGNSA. The CDR3 runs to 13 residues. As DNA, the CDR3 is TGTGCCAGCAGCCCAAATACAGGGACCACGCAGTATTTT. It translates to CASSPNTGTTQYF.

V gene TRBV7-6 combines with J gene TRBJ2-7, with a tentative D call TRBD2 (5 bases). CDR3 length: 17 amino acids. Trimming pared 2 bases from V and 1 base from J, leaving 18 bases between. Germline CDR1 SGHVS, CDR2 FNYEAQ. The CDR3 is CASSLISGDGGSYEQYF. The DNA of the CDR3 is TGTGCCAGCAGCTTAATATCCGGGGATGGTGGGTCCTACGAGCAGTACTTC.

The chain carries TRBV4-3 and TRBJ2-4; 16 nucleotides match TRBD2. Germline-derived CDR1 and CDR2 are LGHNA and YSLEER. The V and J ends lost 5 bases and 1 base, in that order; junction bases with no gene match: 5. This CDR3 spans 18 amino acids. CDR3 nucleotides: TGCGCCAGCAGCAAGGGACTAGCGGGGGGGGAGGCCAAAAACATTCAGTACTTC. Amino acid sequence: CASSKGLAGGEAKNIQYF.

The chain is built from TRBV7-9 and TRBJ2-3, with a possible D match to TRBD2 (5 bases). Trimming removed 3 bases from V and 3 bases from J, with 13 bases in between. CDR3 length equals 15 residues. Germline assignment: CDR1 SEHNR and CDR2 FQNEAQ (reference sequence). CDR3 amino acids: CASSFFRGPTDTQYF. Here the CDR3 DNA reads TGTGCCAGCAGCTTTTTTCGAGGGCCGACAGATACGCAGTATTTT.